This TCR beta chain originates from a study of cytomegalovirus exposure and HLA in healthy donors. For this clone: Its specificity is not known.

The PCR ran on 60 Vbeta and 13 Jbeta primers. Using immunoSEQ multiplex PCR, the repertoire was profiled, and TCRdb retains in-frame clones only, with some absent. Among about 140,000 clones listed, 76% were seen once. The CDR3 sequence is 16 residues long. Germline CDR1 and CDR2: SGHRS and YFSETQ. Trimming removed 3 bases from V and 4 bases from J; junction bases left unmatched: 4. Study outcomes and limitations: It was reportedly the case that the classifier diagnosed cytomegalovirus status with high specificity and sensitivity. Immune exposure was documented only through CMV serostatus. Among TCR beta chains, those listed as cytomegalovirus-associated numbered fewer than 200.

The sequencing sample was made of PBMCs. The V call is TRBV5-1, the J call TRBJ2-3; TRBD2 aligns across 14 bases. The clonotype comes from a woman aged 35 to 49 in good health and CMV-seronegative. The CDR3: CASSSGLAGDADTQYF. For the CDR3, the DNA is TGCGCCAGCAGCTCGGGACTAGCGGGGGATGCAGATACGCAGTATTTT.